The 10 T cell receptor beta chains in this list originate from one sample, sequenced in a study of breast tumors, draining lymph nodes, adjacent tissues (dated by TCRdb to the mid-2010s). Libraries were prepared through multiplex PCR. Sequencing was carried out with an Illumina HiSeq 2000. TCRdb itself trimmed the public reads at Q25 with fastp, ran MiXCR and retained productive beta chains. Records with the same CDR3 protein are collapsed into one entry carrying the most frequent genes and DNA. This sample holds about 17,000 distinct CDR3 sequences; 60% to 70% were observed only once. Under 25% of the sample is taken by the ten largest. Sequences were obtained from tumor-adjacent breast tissue. All receptors come from a female donor with breast cancer. Some clones in this sample may be carry-over from other donors' samples.

This chain connects TRBV7-6 to TRBJ2-2; TRBD1 matches 9 bases. Trimming took 0 bases from V and 4 from J; bases not matched to a gene: 3. From germline, CDR1 is SGHVS and CDR2 FNYEAQ. CDR3 size: 16 residues. CDR3: CASSLAPGQGTGELFF. In nucleotides, the CDR3 is TGTGCCAGCAGCTTAGCGCCGGGACAGGGCACCGGGGAGCTGTTTTTT.

The chain links TRBV2 to TRBJ2-7; TRBD1 might be the D (6 bases). The V and J ends lost 3 bases and 3 bases respectively, with 12 bases between them. The CDR3 runs 14 residues. Germline assignment: CDR1 SNHLY and CDR2 FYNNEI. CDR3 DNA: TGTGCCAGCAGTGAGACGACAGGTTACTACGAGCAGTACTTC. Residues: CASSETTGYYEQYF.

The chain is built from TRBV6-1 and TRBJ2-2, with D possibly called TRBD1 or TRBD2 (5 bases each). The germline V and J ends were trimmed by 8 bases and 1 base, with 14 bases remaining between them. The germline CDR1 and CDR2 sequences are MNHNS and SASEGT. The CDR3 has 15 residues. Here the CDR3 DNA reads TGTGCCAGCGGGGAACCGGGACGGAACACCGGGGAGCTGTTTTTT. It translates to CASGEPGRNTGELFF.

There are a few counts of this clonotype. The chain combines TRBV9 with TRBJ1-6, with a possible D match to TRBD1 (5 bases). This CDR3 has 16 amino acids. V lost 3 bases and J 9 bases, leaving 19 bases between the germline ends. Germline V gives CDR1 SGDLS, CDR2 YYNGEE. The chain's CDR3 is CASSAPSGGSGSPLHF. The CDR3 region has the DNA TGTGCCAGCAGCGCTCCGTCGGGGGGGAGTGGTTCACCCCTCCACTTT.

This clonotype has only one observation. The CDR3 protein is CASSQVGDNEQFF. The CDR3 region has the DNA TGTGCCAGCAGCCAAGTAGGAGACAATGAGCAGTTCTTC. The chain is built from TRBV4-2 and TRBJ2-1, with D unclear. Germline loops: CDR1 LGHNA, CDR2 YNFKEQ. This CDR3 spans 13 amino acids. Trimming stripped 1 base from V and 5 bases from J, with 6 bases between.

By proportion, this clonotype is medium-sized. The chain is built from TRBV4-1 and TRBJ2-7; a weak D match, TRBD2 (7 bases). The CDR3 covers 15 residues. Germline CDR1 reads MGHRA; CDR2 reads YSYEKL. V lost 1 base and J lost 5, with 15 bases in between. As DNA, the CDR3 is TGCGCCAGCAGCCAAGGGGCCCGGGGGGCGGACGAGCAGTACTTC. Its translation is CASSQGARGADEQYF.

The V call is TRBV15, the J call TRBJ2-1; 9 bases are shared with TRBD2. Per germline, CDR1 LNHNV and CDR2 YYDKDF (reference sequence). This CDR3 has 16 amino acids. The junction had 6 bases not matched to a gene; V was cut back by 2 bases and J by 4 bases. This CDR3 is CATSRPGTSLYNEQFF. CDR3 nucleotide sequence: TGTGCCACCAGCAGACCAGGGACTAGCTTATACAATGAGCAGTTCTTC.

With respect to this clonotype: A read error may account for a junction end that differs from germline. The genes are TRBV10-3 and TRBJ1-2; D remains unclear. The germline CDR1 and CDR2 sequences are ENHRY and SYGVKD. The CDR3 runs 13 residues. In nucleotides, the CDR3 is TGCGCCATCAGTGAACGGGTGGTAGAAGGCTACACCTTC. It codes for CAISERVVEGYTF.

This clonotype ranks as medium-sized. J is TRBJ2-2 and V is TRBV7-9; D is uncertain. Germline V gene lookup returns CDR1 SEHNR and CDR2 FQNEAQ (reference sequence). V lost 2 bases, J lost 6 bases, and 7 bases lay in between. The CDR3 has 13 residues. The CDR3 nucleotides are TGTGCCAGCAGCTTATGGGTGGCCGGGGAGCTGTTTTTT. This encodes CASSLWVAGELFF.

This chain connects TRBV7-9 to TRBJ1-5, with unresolved D. Germline CDR1 reads SEHNR; CDR2 reads FQNEAQ (reference sequence). This CDR3 region has 13 residues. The germline V and J ends were trimmed by 5 bases and 5 bases, with 10 bases remaining between them. The CDR3 sequence: CASSLRPDQPQHF. CDR3 in DNA: TGTGCCAGCAGCCTCAGACCGGATCAGCCCCAGCATTTT.